These T cell receptor beta chains were read from a single sample in a study of follicular helper T cells after annual influenza vaccination. Measured with immunoSEQ multiplex PCR; TCRdb has only the in-frame clones, and not every one. In the table there are 9,000 or so clones, under 85% of which are singletons. The sequencing used CXCR5+ CD38- circulating T follicular helper cells from blood, collected 7 days after influenza vaccination. Every receptor here comes from an adult who received the influenza vaccine. CDR3s include the opening cysteine and the closing phenylalanine or tryptophan.

V	J	CDR3
TRBV9	TRBJ2-1	CASSAPEYEQNTYNEQFF
TRBV19	TRBJ1-2	CASSMTRTLGFGYTF
TRBV5-1	TRBJ1-5	CASSPGGAQYSNQPQHF
TRBV7-9	TRBJ2-1	CASSQMASEYNEQFF
TRBV18	TRBJ1-1	CASSPRGGVGTEAFF
TRBV4-3	TRBJ2-7	CASSQDWAASSYEQYF
TRBV6-6	TRBJ1-4	CASSYSDSTNEKLFF
TRBV6-5	TRBJ1-6	CASSYGSTGGSPLHF
TRBV5-1	TRBJ1-1	CASSLTRTGAEAFF
TRBV5-8	TRBJ2-3	CASRSPVDTQYF
TRBV10-3	TRBJ2-3	CAIRAGEDTQYF
TRBV6-1	TRBJ1-5	CASRETGAIQPQHF
TRBV7-9	TRBJ1-1	CASSPSGGVEAFF
TRBV27	TRBJ2-5	CASSRRQGGETQYF
TRBV18	TRBJ2-3	CASSPTSFTDTQYF
TRBV5-4	TRBJ2-1	CASSPSSGRVYNEQFF
TRBV7-2	TRBJ2-7	CASSLDWLALSPYEQYF
TRBV6-1	TRBJ2-5	CASSIPGSGTETQYF
TRBV5-1	TRBJ2-7	CASSFDSSGAGEQYF
TRBV6-1	TRBJ2-3	CASSELLAGGSAQYF
TRBV7-2	TRBJ1-3	CASSLAPTGVGNTIYF
TRBV2	TRBJ2-1	CASSEVVLRNEQFF
TRBV25-1	TRBJ1-3	CASRDRLSGNTIYF
TRBV5-5	TRBJ2-3	CASSLRGSLDTQYF